Described below is a single T cell receptor beta chain sequence and its context. Antigen: not known. The data are from a study of CD8 T cells in ankylosing spondylitis. Study-wide points: Several highly homologous variants made up a TCR beta motif that seemed to typify ankylosing spondylitis blood. A CD8+ phenotype characterized the disease-linked clones, which were relatively rare in peripheral blood. As reported, disease-linked clones showed significant enrichment in matched ankylosing spondylitis synovial fluid. Certain motif variants had earlier appeared in reactive arthritis synovial fluid and blood.

TCRdb re-analysed the 5' RACE reads in MiXCR, keeping a single row per CDR3 protein. The sample shows some 840,000 distinct CDR3 sequences, roughly 10% of them seen only once. The CDR3 sequence is 17 residues long. Germline-derived CDR1 and CDR2 are DFQATT and SNEGSKA (reference sequence). V was shortened by 4 bases and J by 3 bases, with 24 bases between the two germline ends. This clonotype was obtained from a male donor with ankylosing spondylitis. This chain joins TRBV20-1 and TRBJ1-2; D possibly corresponds to TRBD1 (6 bases). Material: blood, either unsorted or a sorted T cell fraction (not recorded which). CDR3 sequence: CSAKNPTDSNRDYGYTF. The CDR3 DNA reads TGCAGTGCTAAAAATCCTACGGACAGCAATCGGGACTATGGCTACACCTTC.